These 9 T cell receptor beta chains originate from one sample sequenced in a study of shared clonotypes between healthy human individuals (dated by TCRdb to 2018 to 2021). Library preparation employed the immunoSEQ multiplex PCR assay. The clones in this table, taken by TCRdb from immuneACCESS, are in-frame only. Not every clone is retained; where verified, under half of the shortfall comes from an unresolved V gene, and the cause of the rest is unknown. For this sample the table gives more than 2,000,000 clones, of which 85% to 95% were detected only once. Jointly, the top ten make up about 0.13% of the sample. Sequencing input: naive CD4+ T cells sorted from blood. The cell subset or site label here, explained by the study, means: CD45RA+ positively selected. The receptors come from a man in his late teens or twenties in good health.

This clone was seen a handful of times. This chain joins TRBV19 and TRBJ1-5; 8 bases line up with TRBD1. The CDR3 is made up of 14 amino acids. Germline lookup yields CDR1 LNHDA and CDR2 SQIVND (reference sequence). Losses at the gene ends were 4 bases for V and 7 bases for J; bases not matched to a gene: 6. DNA for the CDR3: TGTGCCAGTAGTAAAGGACAGGGAGGGCAGCCCCAGCATTTT. Its translation is CASSKGQGGQPQHF.

V and J are TRBV6-5 and TRBJ2-7, with D unresolved. The CDR3 length is 16 residues. Between the trimmed V and J ends, which lost 0 bases and 7 bases, there was a span of 19 bases. CDR1 is MNHEY and CDR2 is SVGAGI in the germline V gene. In nucleotides, the CDR3 is TGTGCCAGCAGTTACTCGATTGGGCAGCCGCCGGCAGAGCAGTACTTC. This codes for CASSYSIGQPPAEQYF.

The chain has TRBV7-2 and TRBJ2-7; no firm D call. The CDR3 sequence is 16 residues long. Trimming removed 5 bases at V and 4 bases at J, with 21 bases between. Germline values: CDR1 SGHTA, CDR2 FQGNSA. The chain's CDR3 is CASSPTDSSLGYEQYF. The CDR3 coding sequence is TGTGCCAGCAGCCCTACTGACTCCTCCCTTGGTTACGAGCAGTACTTC.

As DNA, the CDR3 is TGTGCCAGCAGTCCCGATAACAGGGGGGCTCCCTATGGCTACACCTTC. This gives the protein CASSPDNRGAPYGYTF. This chain joins TRBV14 and TRBJ1-2, with 8 bases lining up with TRBD1. Germline V gene lookup returns CDR1 SGHDN and CDR2 FVKESK. V shed 6 bases, J shed 4 bases, and the junction held 13 bases outside the gene matches. There are 16 residues in the CDR3.

The rearrangement joins TRBV10-1 to TRBJ2-3; no clear D. Trimming stripped 6 bases from V and 3 bases from J, with 13 bases between. CDR3 length: 14 amino acids. Germline-derived CDR1 and CDR2 are WNHNN and SYGVQD (reference sequence). The CDR3 loop is CASSADLRTDTQYF. For the CDR3, the DNA is TGCGCCAGCAGCGCAGACCTACGTACAGATACGCAGTATTTT.

This chain joins TRBV11-2 and TRBJ1-2; 11 nucleotides align to TRBD1. Germline CDR1 reads SGHAT; CDR2 reads FQNNGV. This CDR3 has 15 residues. The V and J ends lost 5 bases and 7 bases, in that order; junction bases with no gene match: 9. The CDR3 protein is CASSPDRGLWSGYTF. The CDR3 DNA reads TGTGCCAGCAGCCCGGACAGGGGGCTTTGGAGTGGCTACACCTTC. The entire variable domain, with the rest obtained from reference TRBV11-2 and TRBJ1-2, is as follows: EAGVAQSPRYKIIEKRQSVAFWCNPISGHATLYWYQQILGQGPKLLIQFQNNGVVDDSQLPKDRFSAERLKGVDSTLKIQPAKLEDSAVYLCASSPDRGLWSGYTFGSGTRLTVV.

Of note for this clone: Within the sample, other DNA sequences also encode this same CDR3. V usage is TRBV7-2 and J usage is TRBJ1-5; D gene ambiguous. The CDR3 loop spans 14 amino acids. CDR1 is SGHTA, CDR2 FQGNSA, per germline. V was shortened by 1 base and J by 5 bases, with 9 bases between the two germline ends. In DNA form, the CDR3 reads TGTGCCAGCAGCTTAGAATGGGGTGATCAGCCCCAGCATTTT. Amino acid sequence: CASSLEWGDQPQHF.

The rearrangement joins TRBV4-2 to TRBJ2-7, with TRBD1 identical over 8 bases. Germline assignment: CDR1 LGHNA and CDR2 YNFKEQ. V lost 3 bases and J lost 1; bases outside the gene matches: 2. The CDR3 contains 14 residues. The CDR3 nucleotides read TGTGCCAGCAGCCAGCGGACAGGGTCCTACGAGCAGTACTTC. Translating gives CASSQRTGSYEQYF.

The chain uses TRBV30 and TRBJ2-2, with D possibly TRBD2 on 5 matching bases. Deletions cut 5 bases from V and 3 bases from J, with 16 bases between. The CDR3 has 15 amino acids. Germline V gene data show CDR1 as GTSNPN and CDR2 as SVGIG (reference sequence). The CDR3 DNA follows: TGTGCCTGGGACCTGGGGAGCCCCCACACCGGGGAGCTGTTTTTT. It codes for CAWDLGSPHTGELFF.